Reported below is one T cell receptor beta chain. The data belong to a study of blood T cell repertoires in COVID-19. In the study overall: Collection of acute and convalescent COVID-19 samples took place in the United States, Italy and Spain. T cells, B-cell-depleted T cells, or PBMCs provided the cDNA or gDNA that served as material.

The CDR3 length is 15 residues. V was shortened by 8 bases and J by 2 bases, with 17 bases between the two germline ends. Germline-derived CDR1 and CDR2 are SGHRS and YFSETQ. As processed by the authors: Nucleated cell counts were estimated from reference gene primer amplification. The repertoire was sequenced with immunoSEQ multiplex PCR; TCRdb's copy has only in-frame clones and lacks some. The DNA was the basis for D and trimming; V, J and clone size are from that table. The profile covers roughly 390,000 clones, with approximately 81% appearing a single time and 3.5% to 4% taken by the ten largest.

This sequence was found in a woman between 18 and 29 years old with acute or convalescent COVID-19. Specimen: peripheral blood. The J gene is TRBJ2-4, the V gene TRBV5-1, with D perhaps matching TRBD1 (6 bases). This CDR3 is CARPPTQGTKNIQYF. CDR3 in DNA: TGCGCCAGACCGCCTACTCAGGGGACCAAAAACATTCAGTACTTC.